The rows below give T cell receptor beta chains drawn from one sample of a study of shared clonotypes between healthy human individuals. Profiled with immunoSEQ multiplex PCR; TCRdb holds only in-frame clones, not every one. The data show fewer than 850,000 clones, 90% seen once. The sequenced material came from memory CD8+ T cells from PBMCs. The receptors were gathered from a man between 18 and 35 years old in good health. Some clones in this sample may be carry-over from other donors' samples. The CDR3 runs from the conserved cysteine through the conserved F or W. D genes are given only for firm matches. Only some rows state a clone size, as once, few, many or a class for expanded clones.

d_gene: NA
v_gene: TRBV9
abundance: NA
CDR3aa: CASSAGLRIDSYNEQFF

d_gene: TRBD2
v_gene: TRBV7-2
abundance: NA
CDR3aa: CASVPGRVKRDPYEQYF

d_gene: NA
v_gene: TRBV13
abundance: once
CDR3aa: CASSAGDGSNSPLHF

d_gene: NA
v_gene: TRBV13
abundance: NA
CDR3aa: CASSLRSGEQYF

d_gene: NA
v_gene: TRBV11-3
abundance: NA
CDR3aa: CASSLGGSSYNEQFF

d_gene: NA
v_gene: TRBV19
abundance: few
CDR3aa: CASNDRSNQPQHF

d_gene: NA
v_gene: TRBV7-9
abundance: few
CDR3aa: CASSPEVRNYGYTF

d_gene: TRBD2
v_gene: TRBV6-6
abundance: NA
CDR3aa: CASSYSPPGGHEQYF

d_gene: TRBD2
v_gene: TRBV13
abundance: NA
CDR3aa: CASSPLPPRAGDRGDEQFF

d_gene: NA
v_gene: TRBV29-1
abundance: NA
CDR3aa: CSVGGGQNTEAFF

d_gene: NA
v_gene: TRBV19
abundance: NA
CDR3aa: CASSKPLAGSAYNEQFF

d_gene: NA
v_gene: TRBV7-2
abundance: once
CDR3aa: CASSLAPAYNEQFF

d_gene: NA
v_gene: TRBV11-3
abundance: once
CDR3aa: CASSPYGEDYNEQFF

d_gene: NA
v_gene: TRBV6-7
abundance: NA
CDR3aa: CASSYSPTYTAAETQYF

d_gene: NA
v_gene: TRBV19
abundance: NA
CDR3aa: CASSIFLPGANYGYTF

d_gene: TRBD2
v_gene: TRBV28
abundance: NA
CDR3aa: CASSQERELDEQYF

d_gene: TRBD1
v_gene: TRBV11-2
abundance: NA
CDR3aa: CASSSGQGSLPANEKLFF

d_gene: NA
v_gene: TRBV13
abundance: NA
CDR3aa: CASSLSGETAYEQYF

d_gene: NA
v_gene: TRBV7-9
abundance: NA
CDR3aa: CASSLPGASYEQYF

d_gene: TRBD1
v_gene: TRBV5-1
abundance: once
CDR3aa: CASSLRDRASYEQYF

d_gene: TRBD1
v_gene: TRBV19
abundance: NA
CDR3aa: CASSIRSGQVYGYTF

d_gene: NA
v_gene: TRBV28
abundance: NA
CDR3aa: CASSPLLESYEQYF

d_gene: TRBD1
v_gene: TRBV6-1
abundance: NA
CDR3aa: CASSAGQGAHPEQFF

d_gene: NA
v_gene: TRBV21-1
abundance: NA
CDR3aa: CASNGGSGKNEQYF

d_gene: NA
v_gene: TRBV30
abundance: NA
CDR3aa: CAWTSRDNPVGTGYTF

d_gene: TRBD1
v_gene: TRBV14
abundance: NA
CDR3aa: CASSQTGRSGEQYF

d_gene: NA
v_gene: TRBV28
abundance: few
CDR3aa: CASRDFEAFF

d_gene: TRBD1
v_gene: TRBV13
abundance: NA
CDR3aa: CASSLGQGAGNTIYF

d_gene: NA
v_gene: TRBV2
abundance: NA
CDR3aa: CASSEQGAGEKLFF

d_gene: NA
v_gene: TRBV7-8
abundance: NA
CDR3aa: CASSPQDGYTF